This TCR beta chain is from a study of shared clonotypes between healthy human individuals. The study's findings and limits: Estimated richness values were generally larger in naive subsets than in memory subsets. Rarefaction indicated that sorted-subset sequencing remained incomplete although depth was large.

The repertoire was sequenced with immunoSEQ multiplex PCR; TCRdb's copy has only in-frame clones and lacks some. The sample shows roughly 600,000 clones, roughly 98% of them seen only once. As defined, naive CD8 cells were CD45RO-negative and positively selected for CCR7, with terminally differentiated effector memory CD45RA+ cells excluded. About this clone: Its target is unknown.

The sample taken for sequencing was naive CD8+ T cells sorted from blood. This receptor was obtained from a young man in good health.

The CDR3 nucleotides read TGCGCCAGCAGCTATACTATGGTCGAAGATACGCAGTATTTT. Translated: CASSYTMVEDTQYF. The J gene is TRBJ2-3, the V gene TRBV5-1; no reliable D call. This CDR3 region has 14 residues. Germline loops: CDR1 SGHRS, CDR2 YFSETQ. Trimming stripped 3 bases from V and 5 bases from J, with 13 bases between.